Listed below are T cell receptor beta chains from one sample, sequenced in a study of blood T cell repertoires in COVID-19. Generated by immunoSEQ multiplex PCR, the TCRdb table keeps only in-frame clones and is missing some. The table has about 380,000 clones, roughly 87% seen once. The specimen sequenced was PBMCs or T cells enriched from blood (not recorded which). These receptors were collected from a woman aged 25 to 39 who had recovered from COVID-19. The CDR3 runs from the conserved cysteine through the conserved F or W. A D gene is named only where the DNA matches it firmly. A row's size may be missing; if present it is once, few, many or a size class.

j_call: TRBJ1-4
v_call: TRBV19
clone_size: -
d_call: TRBD1
cdr3_aa: CASSLTGITQLNEKLFF
cdr3_nt: TGTGCCAGTAGTCTGACAGGGATTACACAGCTTAATGAAAAACTGTTTTTT

j_call: TRBJ2-6
v_call: TRBV7-2
clone_size: -
d_call: TRBD1
cdr3_aa: CASSITGGSSGANVLTF
cdr3_nt: TGTGCCAGCAGCATTACAGGGGGCAGTTCTGGGGCCAACGTCCTGACTTTC

j_call: TRBJ2-7
v_call: TRBV4-2
clone_size: -
d_call: -
cdr3_aa: CASSQDLGRGGYEQYF
cdr3_nt: TGTGCCAGCAGCCAAGATCTGGGCAGGGGAGGGTACGAGCAGTACTTC

j_call: TRBJ2-5
v_call: TRBV28
clone_size: -
d_call: TRBD2
cdr3_aa: CASSSGLATQETQYF
cdr3_nt: TGTGCCAGCAGTTCAGGACTAGCGACTCAAGAGACCCAGTACTTC

j_call: TRBJ2-7
v_call: TRBV27
clone_size: -
d_call: TRBD1
cdr3_aa: CASAGTGWMWEQYF
cdr3_nt: TGTGCCAGCGCGGGGACAGGTTGGATGTGGGAGCAGTACTTC

j_call: TRBJ2-7
v_call: TRBV4-1
clone_size: -
d_call: -
cdr3_aa: CASSQAGLGSGRNEQYF
cdr3_nt: TGCGCCAGCAGCCAAGCAGGGTTGGGTAGCGGAAGGAACGAGCAGTACTTC

j_call: TRBJ1-3
v_call: TRBV6-5
clone_size: few
d_call: -
cdr3_aa: CASSYNLPGSGNTIYF
cdr3_nt: TGTGCCAGCAGTTACAACCTTCCAGGGTCTGGAAACACCATATATTTT

j_call: TRBJ2-1
v_call: TRBV4-1
clone_size: -
d_call: -
cdr3_aa: CASSQGIGQFF
cdr3_nt: TGCGCCAGCAGCCAAGGAATCGGGCAGTTCTTC

j_call: TRBJ1-6
v_call: TRBV11-2
clone_size: -
d_call: TRBD1
cdr3_aa: CASSRTGPRSPLHF
cdr3_nt: TGTGCCAGCAGCCGGACAGGCCCGAGGTCACCCCTCCACTTT

j_call: TRBJ2-2
v_call: TRBV7-2
clone_size: -
d_call: -
cdr3_aa: CASTPWGDTGELFF
cdr3_nt: TGTGCCAGCACCCCCTGGGGGGACACCGGGGAGCTGTTTTTT

j_call: TRBJ2-7
v_call: TRBV4-1
clone_size: -
d_call: TRBD2
cdr3_aa: CASSQGLADPYEQYF
cdr3_nt: TGCGCCAGCAGCCAGGGACTAGCGGACCCCTACGAGCAGTACTTC

j_call: TRBJ1-1
v_call: TRBV5-1
clone_size: -
d_call: TRBD1
cdr3_aa: CASSSLTGGNTEAFF
cdr3_nt: TGCGCCAGCAGCTCCCTAACAGGGGGCAACACTGAAGCTTTCTTT

j_call: TRBJ2-3
v_call: TRBV28
clone_size: -
d_call: TRBD1
cdr3_aa: CASTFGQGPGSDTQYF
cdr3_nt: TGTGCCAGCACCTTTGGACAGGGTCCGGGGTCAGATACGCAGTATTTT

j_call: TRBJ1-5
v_call: TRBV2
clone_size: -
d_call: -
cdr3_aa: CASSEARGGQPQHF
cdr3_nt: TGTGCCAGCAGTGAAGCGAGGGGGGGTCAGCCCCAGCATTTT

j_call: TRBJ2-7
v_call: TRBV5-6
clone_size: -
d_call: -
cdr3_aa: CASSWAGENEQYF
cdr3_nt: TGTGCCAGCAGCTGGGCAGGGGAAAACGAGCAGTACTTC

j_call: TRBJ2-2
v_call: TRBV10-2
clone_size: -
d_call: -
cdr3_aa: CASSAARGLDTGELFF
cdr3_nt: TGCGCCAGCAGTGCTGCCAGGGGATTAGACACCGGGGAGCTGTTTTTT

j_call: TRBJ2-5
v_call: TRBV5-1
clone_size: -
d_call: -
cdr3_aa: CASSLSPGEETQYF
cdr3_nt: TGCGCCAGCAGCTTGAGTCCAGGGGAAGAGACCCAGTACTTC

j_call: TRBJ2-7
v_call: TRBV7-6
clone_size: -
d_call: TRBD2
cdr3_aa: CASSLDGRGGLYEQYF
cdr3_nt: TGTGCCAGCAGCTTAGATGGGAGGGGAGGCCTCTACGAGCAGTACTTC

j_call: TRBJ2-7
v_call: TRBV15
clone_size: -
d_call: -
cdr3_aa: CATSREWGGSGYEQYF
cdr3_nt: TGTGCCACCAGCAGAGAGTGGGGAGGAAGCGGTTACGAGCAGTACTTC

j_call: TRBJ1-1
v_call: TRBV4-1
clone_size: few
d_call: -
cdr3_aa: CASSQDVDRPNTEAFF
cdr3_nt: TGCGCCAGCAGCCAAGATGTTGACAGGCCGAACACTGAAGCTTTCTTT

j_call: TRBJ2-7
v_call: TRBV7-9
clone_size: -
d_call: -
cdr3_aa: CASSLVARSYEQYF
cdr3_nt: TGTGCCAGCAGCTTAGTCGCCAGATCCTACGAGCAGTACTTC

j_call: TRBJ1-2
v_call: TRBV10-3
clone_size: once
d_call: -
cdr3_aa: CAIRWTDTNYGYTF
cdr3_nt: TGTGCCATCAGGTGGACAGACACTAACTATGGCTACACCTTC

j_call: TRBJ1-2
v_call: TRBV13
clone_size: -
d_call: -
cdr3_aa: CASSFTGNGYTF
cdr3_nt: TGTGCCAGCAGCTTTACAGGGAATGGCTACACCTTC

j_call: TRBJ2-3
v_call: TRBV28
clone_size: -
d_call: TRBD2
cdr3_aa: CASSYRLASTDTQYF
cdr3_nt: TGTGCCAGCAGTTATAGACTAGCGAGCACAGATACGCAGTATTTT

j_call: TRBJ2-7
v_call: TRBV9
clone_size: -
d_call: -
cdr3_aa: CASSVAPRGDEQYF
cdr3_nt: TGTGCCAGCAGCGTAGCCCCCAGGGGGGACGAGCAGTACTTC

j_call: TRBJ2-3
v_call: TRBV5-1
clone_size: -
d_call: TRBD2
cdr3_aa: CASSSPSGFTDTQYF
cdr3_nt: TGCGCCAGCAGCTCCCCTAGCGGGTTTACAGATACGCAGTATTTT